This passage covers 23 T cell receptor beta chains from one sample sequenced in a study of blood T cells in healthy people across ages. Next came a second PCR, run for about 7 to 11 cycles, which used a sample-barcoded 5' primer along with a J-beta primer mix. TCRdb processed the 5' RACE reads anew with MiXCR; each CDR3 protein has one entry. This sample yields under 1,100,000 distinct CDR3 sequences, of which approximately 25% are seen a single time; approximately 0.71% belongs to the top ten. The sample also formed part of further work on T cells of mothers and their children.

Sample: blood. The receptors were sampled from a girl aged 2 to 10 in good health.

This clonotype was detected only a few times. At one end, the junction sequence differs from germline, possibly due to a read error. The chain is built from TRBV5-5 and TRBJ1-2; maybe TRBD1 (5 bases). The CDR3 sequence is 10 residues long. Per the germline V gene, CDR1 is SGHKS and CDR2 is YYEKEE (reference sequence). In DNA form, the CDR3 reads TGTGCCAGCAGCCCCAACGGACATGGCTTC. Its protein product is CASSPNGHGF.

This clonotype appeared a few times. CDR3 residues: CASSGDPSSYGYTF. CDR3 DNA: TGTGCCAGCAGCGGGGACCCGAGCAGCTATGGCTACACCTTC. This chain connects TRBV5-5 to TRBJ1-2; D perhaps matches TRBD1 (5 bases). Germline V gene lookup returns CDR1 SGHKS and CDR2 YYEKEE (reference sequence). Trimming left V 4 bases short and J 4 bases short, with 14 bases between. The CDR3 runs 14 residues.

This chain joins TRBV20-1 and TRBJ2-1; D is ambiguous. The J call is uncertain, as TRBJ2-7 better fits the DNA end. The V gene's germline CDR1 is DFQATT and CDR2 SNEGSKA (reference sequence). The length of the CDR3 is 12 residues. The CDR3 sequence: CSARDPTYEQYF. CDR3 DNA: TGCAGTGCTAGAGATCCGACCTACGAGCAGTACTTC.

The chain combines TRBV4-3 with TRBJ1-1; perhaps TRBD1 as D (5 bases). The CDR3 runs 15 residues. The V gene lost 1 base and the J gene lost 1 base, with 10 bases spanning the gap. Germline V gene data show CDR1 as LGHNA and CDR2 as YSLEER. The CDR3 sequence: CASSQVARENTEAFF. Written as DNA, the CDR3 is TGCGCCAGCAGCCAAGTGGCCAGGGAGAACACTGAAGCTTTCTTT.

The chain uses TRBV19 and TRBJ1-5; D uncertain. The CDR3 covers 14 residues. CDR1 is LNHDA, CDR2 SQIVND, per germline (reference sequence). Trimming pared 4 bases from V and 6 bases from J, leaving 13 bases between. The chain's CDR3 is CASSRTSGVQPQHF. CDR3 bases: TGTGCCAGTAGTAGAACCTCAGGCGTTCAGCCCCAGCATTTT. The variable domain in full, with the rest retrieved from reference TRBV19 and TRBJ1-5, is DGGITQSPKYLFRKEGQNVTLSCEQNLNHDAMYWYRQDPGQGLRLIYYSQIVNDFQKGDIAEGYSVSREKKESFPLTVTSAQKNPTAFYLCASSRTSGVQPQHFGDGTRLSIL.

V gene TRBV12-3 or TRBV12-4 combines with J gene TRBJ1-2; D possibly corresponds to TRBD1 (5 bases). CDR3 length: 15 residues. Trimming removed 3 bases at V and 4 bases at J, with 15 bases between. The CDR3 nucleotides are TGTGCCAGCAGTTTTTTGGGGCCGAAACCCTATGGCTACACCTTC. Translation gives CASSFLGPKPYGYTF.

This clonotype was counted once. CDR3 in amino acids: CASSKRTGAYNEQFF. The CDR3 DNA is TGTGCCAGTAGTAAAAGGACAGGGGCCTACAATGAGCAGTTCTTC. The chain uses TRBV19 and TRBJ2-1; 9 bases align to TRBD1. Germline V gene lookup returns CDR1 LNHDA and CDR2 SQIVND (reference sequence). The CDR3 has 15 amino acids. V shed 4 bases, J shed 2 bases, and the junction held 3 bases outside the gene matches.

V usage is TRBV20-1 and J usage is TRBJ1-2; 9 bases match TRBD1. Germline V CDR1 and CDR2: DFQATT, SNEGSKA (reference sequence). The CDR3 extends over 13 amino acids. The V and J ends lost 6 bases and 2 bases, in that order; junction bases with no gene match: 4. The CDR3 here is CSAADRGNYGYTF. CDR3 coding DNA: TGCAGTGCCGCGGACAGGGGAAACTATGGCTACACCTTC.

This clonotype has just a few counts. The chain is built from TRBV27 and TRBJ1-4; the match to TRBD1 covers 8 bases. The J segment lost 6 bases and the V segment lost 3 bases, leaving 6 bases of the junction unmatched. The CDR3 sequence is 15 residues long. CDR1 MNHEY and CDR2 SMNVEV come from the germline V gene (reference sequence). The CDR3 coding sequence is TGTGCCAGCAGTTTTAGGGGACAGGCCGATGAAAAACTGTTTTTT. It yields the protein CASSFRGQADEKLFF.

V is TRBV11-3 and J is TRBJ2-5; no definite D call. The CDR3 has 14 residues. V was pared by 3 bases and J by 1 base, with 9 bases between. The germline V gene has CDR1 SGHNT and CDR2 YENEEA. Here the CDR3 DNA reads TGTGCCAGCAGCTTCAAAAGCCTCCAAGAGACCCAGTACTTC. It encodes CASSFKSLQETQYF.

The rearrangement uses TRBV7-9 and TRBJ2-1, with TRBD2 matching over 9 bases. Germline V gene data show CDR1 as SEHNR and CDR2 as FQNEAQ (reference sequence). The CDR3 runs 19 residues. V was pared by 9 bases and J by 3 bases, with 21 bases of the junction left unmatched. CDR3 sequence (DNA): TGTGCCAGTCCGAACCCCCAAGCGGGAGGCATACTTCTCTACAATGAGCAGTTCTTC. Its protein is CASPNPQAGGILLYNEQFF.

For this clonotype: This clone may be a read error of a much larger clone one base away. The rearrangement links TRBV28 to TRBJ2-7; TRBD2 aligns across 9 bases. CDR1 MDHEN and CDR2 SYDVKM come from the germline V gene. With V trimmed by 4 bases and J by 4 bases, 11 bases remained unmatched. The CDR3 runs to 16 residues. In DNA form, the CDR3 reads TGTGCCAGCAGTTCCATACGACTAGCGGATAATTACGAGCAGTACTTC. Residues: CASSSIRLADNYEQYF.

This clonotype was counted between two and nine times. The chain couples TRBV6-5 to TRBJ2-7; D ambiguous. The CDR3 consists of 13 residues. The ends were cut back, 6 bases at V and 2 bases at J, with 11 bases in the middle. The germline CDR1 and CDR2 sequences are MNHEY and SVGAGI. The CDR3: CASRDDRTYEQYF. CDR3 coding DNA: TGTGCCAGCAGGGACGACCGAACCTACGAGCAGTACTTC.

DNA for the CDR3: TGCAGTGCTAGAGATGGGGGGAGAAACATTCAGTACTTC. This translates into CSARDGGRNIQYF. This chain connects TRBV20-1 to TRBJ2-4, with D maybe TRBD2 (6 bases). Germline loops: CDR1 DFQATT, CDR2 SNEGSKA (reference sequence). CDR3 length: 13 amino acids. Trimming removed 0 bases at V and 6 bases at J, with 9 bases between.

This clonotype has more than one count but fewer than ten. The chain recombines TRBV4-2 with TRBJ1-3; D gene ambiguous. The germline V and J ends were trimmed by 1 base and 3 bases, with 10 bases remaining between them. Per germline, CDR1 LGHNA and CDR2 YNFKEQ. The CDR3 spans 15 residues. As DNA, the CDR3 is TGTGCCAGCAGCCAAGCACGGGAAGGTGGAAACACCATATATTTT. This codes for CASSQAREGGNTIYF.

This clonotype appeared a few times. The chain combines TRBV29-1 with TRBJ1-1; D perhaps matches TRBD1 (5 bases). Germline-derived CDR1 and CDR2 are SQVTM and ANQGSEA. The length of the CDR3 is 11 residues. With 6 bases removed from V and 5 bases from J, the gap between germline ends came to 10 bases. The CDR3 DNA reads TGCAGCGTCCCCCGGGGGACTGAAGCTTTCTTT. Protein sequence: CSVPRGTEAFF.

This clonotype was detected only a few times. This chain connects TRBV29-1 to TRBJ2-7; 9 nucleotides line up with TRBD2. This CDR3 contains 14 residues. Trimming took 6 bases from V and 1 from J; bases not matched to a gene: 7. The V gene's germline CDR1 is SQVTM and CDR2 ANQGSEA. The CDR3 reads CSVDVAGASYEQYF. The CDR3 region has the DNA TGCAGCGTCGACGTAGCGGGAGCGTCCTACGAGCAGTACTTC.

This clonotype was found a few times. This chain uses TRBV12-3 or TRBV12-4 with TRBJ2-7, with TRBD2 matching 9 bases. The J segment lost 5 bases and the V segment lost 0 bases, leaving 2 bases of the junction unmatched. The CDR3 has 14 amino acids. CDR3 region: CASSLASSGNEQYF. As DNA, the CDR3 is TGTGCCAGCAGTTTAGCATCTAGCGGGAACGAGCAGTACTTC.

This clonotype has just a few counts. The J gene is TRBJ2-1, the V gene TRBV6-2 or TRBV6-3; no definite D call. Trimming shortened V by 3 bases and J by 10 bases, and 16 bases separated the two germline ends. Germline assignment: CDR1 MNHEY and CDR2 SVGEGT. The CDR3 is made up of 14 amino acids. CDR3 nucleotides: TGTGCCAGCAGTTATCTCGGCCCTTTGGGGGAGCAGTTCTTC. Protein: CASSYLGPLGEQFF.

The gene calls are TRBV29-1 and TRBJ2-3; 8 nucleotides match TRBD2. V shed 4 bases, J shed 0 bases, and the junction held 9 bases outside the gene matches. This CDR3 is 16 amino acids long. The germline V gene encodes CDR1 SQVTM and CDR2 ANQGSEA. The CDR3 region has the DNA TGCAGCGTTGCCCCCCCGGGGGGGAGAAGCACAGATACGCAGTATTTT. This codes for CSVAPPGGRSTDTQYF.

The chain is built from TRBV28 and TRBJ1-2; TRBD1 is a possible D gene (5 bases). The CDR3 loop spans 13 amino acids. Trimming shortened V by 5 bases and J by 6 bases, and 13 bases separated the two germline ends. The germline CDR1 and CDR2 sequences are MDHEN and SYDVKM. The CDR3 DNA reads TGTGCCAGCAGTGAATGGGGGGAGGATGGCTACACCTTC. Translated: CASSEWGEDGYTF.

This clonotype was seen a handful of times. This chain connects TRBV2 to TRBJ2-5, with D perhaps being TRBD1 or TRBD2 (5 bases each). Judging by the DNA end, TRBJ2-1 fits better; the J call may be wrong. Germline CDR1 SNHLY, CDR2 FYNNEI. This CDR3 has 15 amino acids. In DNA form, the CDR3 reads TGTGCCAGCAGCCCTCCGGGACGGATCGACAATGAGCAGTTCTTC. Its protein is CASSPPGRIDNEQFF.

The table lists this clonotype with many counts. V and J are TRBV28 and TRBJ2-1; the D gene could be TRBD1 or TRBD2 (5 bases each). The CDR3 totals 12 residues. Germline loops: CDR1 MDHEN, CDR2 SYDVKM. The CDR3 DNA follows: TGTTCGATCCGGGACCCCCTGAATGAGCAGTTCTTC. This translates into CSIRDPLNEQFF.